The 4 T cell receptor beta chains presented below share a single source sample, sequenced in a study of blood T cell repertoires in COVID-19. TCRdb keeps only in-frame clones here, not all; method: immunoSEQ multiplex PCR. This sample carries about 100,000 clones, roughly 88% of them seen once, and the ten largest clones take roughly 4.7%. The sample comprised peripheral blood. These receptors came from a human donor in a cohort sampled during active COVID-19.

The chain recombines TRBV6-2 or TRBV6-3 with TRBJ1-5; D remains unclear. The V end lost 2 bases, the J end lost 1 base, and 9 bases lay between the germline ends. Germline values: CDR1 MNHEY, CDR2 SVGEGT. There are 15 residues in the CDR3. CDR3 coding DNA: TGTGCCAGCAGTTACCAGCGCCAAAGCAATCAGCCCCAGCATTTT. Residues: CASSYQRQSNQPQHF.

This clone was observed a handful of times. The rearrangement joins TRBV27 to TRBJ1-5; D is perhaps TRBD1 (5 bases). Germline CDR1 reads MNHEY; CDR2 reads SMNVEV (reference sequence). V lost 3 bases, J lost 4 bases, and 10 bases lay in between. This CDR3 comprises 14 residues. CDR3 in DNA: TGTGCCAGCAGTTTTTCAGGGCAAAATCAGCCCCAGCATTTT. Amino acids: CASSFSGQNQPQHF.

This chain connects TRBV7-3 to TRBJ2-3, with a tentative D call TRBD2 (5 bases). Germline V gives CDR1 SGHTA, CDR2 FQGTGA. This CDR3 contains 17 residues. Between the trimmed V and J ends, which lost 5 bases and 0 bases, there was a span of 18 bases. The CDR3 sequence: CASSHPLDSSSTDTQYF. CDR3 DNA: TGTGCCAGCAGCCACCCTTTGGACTCCTCTAGCACAGATACGCAGTATTTT.

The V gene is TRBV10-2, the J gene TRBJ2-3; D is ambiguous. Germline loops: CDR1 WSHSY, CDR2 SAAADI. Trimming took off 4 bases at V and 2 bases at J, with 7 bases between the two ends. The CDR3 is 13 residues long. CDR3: CASSGASTDTQYF. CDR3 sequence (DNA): TGCGCCAGCAGTGGGGCTTCCACAGATACGCAGTATTTT.